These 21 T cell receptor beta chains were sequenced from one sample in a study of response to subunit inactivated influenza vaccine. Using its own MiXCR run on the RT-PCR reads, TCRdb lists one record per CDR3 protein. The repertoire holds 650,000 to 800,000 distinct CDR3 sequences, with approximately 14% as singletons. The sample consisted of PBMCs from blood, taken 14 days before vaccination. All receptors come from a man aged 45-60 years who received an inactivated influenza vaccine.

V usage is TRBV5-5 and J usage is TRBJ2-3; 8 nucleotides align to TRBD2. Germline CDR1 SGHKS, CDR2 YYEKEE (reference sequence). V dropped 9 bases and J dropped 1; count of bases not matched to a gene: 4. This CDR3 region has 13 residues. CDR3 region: CATATSGTDTQYF. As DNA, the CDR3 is TGTGCCACCGCGACTAGCGGCACAGATACGCAGTATTTT.

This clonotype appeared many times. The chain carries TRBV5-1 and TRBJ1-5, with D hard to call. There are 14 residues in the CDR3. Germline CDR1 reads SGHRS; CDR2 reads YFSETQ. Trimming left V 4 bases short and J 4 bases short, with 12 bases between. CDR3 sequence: CASSPDGPNQPQHF. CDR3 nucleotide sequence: TGCGCCAGCAGCCCGGACGGACCTAATCAGCCCCAGCATTTT.

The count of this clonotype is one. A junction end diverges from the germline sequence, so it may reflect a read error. CDR3 loop: CATSVSWTGNTEAFF. The CDR3 coding sequence is TGTGCCACCAGCGTTAGTTGGACAGGTAACACTGAAGCTTTCTTT. This rearrangement joins TRBV9 to TRBJ1-1; TRBD1 aligns across 7 bases. Germline CDR1 and CDR2: SGDLS and YYNGEE. This CDR3 has 15 amino acids.

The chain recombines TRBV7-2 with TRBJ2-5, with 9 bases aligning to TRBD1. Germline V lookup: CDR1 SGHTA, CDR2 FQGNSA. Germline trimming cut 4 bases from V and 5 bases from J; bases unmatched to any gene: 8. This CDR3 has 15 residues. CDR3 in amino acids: CASSYRDRVEETQYF. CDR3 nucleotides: TGTGCCAGCAGCTACCGGGACAGGGTGGAGGAGACCCAGTACTTC.

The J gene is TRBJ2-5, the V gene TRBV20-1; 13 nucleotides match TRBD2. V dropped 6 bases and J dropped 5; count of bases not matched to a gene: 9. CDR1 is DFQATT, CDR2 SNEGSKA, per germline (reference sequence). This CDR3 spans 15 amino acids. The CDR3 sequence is CSASTSGGARETQYF. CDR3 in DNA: TGCAGTGCCAGCACTAGCGGGGGGGCCCGTGAGACCCAGTACTTC.

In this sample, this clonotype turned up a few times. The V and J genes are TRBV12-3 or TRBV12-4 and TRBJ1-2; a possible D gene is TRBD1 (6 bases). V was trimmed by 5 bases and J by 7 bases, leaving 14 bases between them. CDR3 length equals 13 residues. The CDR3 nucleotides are TGTGCCAGCAGTATACACAGGGAAGGTGGCTACACCTTC. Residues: CASSIHREGGYTF.

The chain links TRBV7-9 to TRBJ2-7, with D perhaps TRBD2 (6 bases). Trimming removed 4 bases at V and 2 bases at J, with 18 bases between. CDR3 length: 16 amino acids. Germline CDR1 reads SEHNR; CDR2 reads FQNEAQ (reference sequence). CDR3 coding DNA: TGTGCCAGCAGCTCTACCACCGGGACTCCGACCTACGAGCAGTACTTC. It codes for CASSSTTGTPTYEQYF.

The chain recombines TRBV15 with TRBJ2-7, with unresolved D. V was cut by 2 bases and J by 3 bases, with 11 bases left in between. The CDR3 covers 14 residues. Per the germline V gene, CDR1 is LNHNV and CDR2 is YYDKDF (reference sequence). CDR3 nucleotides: TGTGCCACCAGCAGATCCGGAGACCTCTACGAGCAGTACTTC. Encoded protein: CATSRSGDLYEQYF. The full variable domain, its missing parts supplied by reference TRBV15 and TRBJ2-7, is DAMVIQNPRYQVTQFGKPVTLSCSQTLNHNVMYWYQQKSSQAPKLLFHYYDKDFNNEADTPDNFQSRRPNTSFCFLDIRSPGLGDTAMYLCATSRSGDLYEQYFGPGTRLTVT.

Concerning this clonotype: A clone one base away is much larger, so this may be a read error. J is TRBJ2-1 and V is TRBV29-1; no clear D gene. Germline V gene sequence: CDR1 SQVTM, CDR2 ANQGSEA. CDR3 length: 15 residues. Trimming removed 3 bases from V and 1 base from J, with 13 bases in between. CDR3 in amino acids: CSVDGPEGSYNEQFF. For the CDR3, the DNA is TGCAGCGTTGACGGTCCGGAAGGATCCTACAATGAGCAGTTCTTC.

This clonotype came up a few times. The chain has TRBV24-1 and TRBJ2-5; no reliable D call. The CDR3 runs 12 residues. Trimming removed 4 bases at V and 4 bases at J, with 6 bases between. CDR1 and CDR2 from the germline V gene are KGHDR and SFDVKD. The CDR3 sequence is CATSDLLETQYF. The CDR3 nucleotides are TGTGCCACCAGTGACCTCCTAGAGACCCAGTACTTC.

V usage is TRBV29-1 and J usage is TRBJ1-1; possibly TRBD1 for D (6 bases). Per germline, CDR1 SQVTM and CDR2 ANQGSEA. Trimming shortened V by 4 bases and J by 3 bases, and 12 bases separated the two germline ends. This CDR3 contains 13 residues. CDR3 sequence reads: CSVGSRQDTEAFF. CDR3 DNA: TGCAGCGTTGGAAGCCGACAGGACACTGAAGCTTTCTTT.

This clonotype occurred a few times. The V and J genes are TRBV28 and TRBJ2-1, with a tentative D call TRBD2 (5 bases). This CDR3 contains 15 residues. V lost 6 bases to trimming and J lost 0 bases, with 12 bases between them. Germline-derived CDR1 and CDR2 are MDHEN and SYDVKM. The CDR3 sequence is CASRTYGSSYNEQFF. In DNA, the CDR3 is TGTGCCAGCAGGACTTATGGGAGCTCCTACAATGAGCAGTTCTTC.

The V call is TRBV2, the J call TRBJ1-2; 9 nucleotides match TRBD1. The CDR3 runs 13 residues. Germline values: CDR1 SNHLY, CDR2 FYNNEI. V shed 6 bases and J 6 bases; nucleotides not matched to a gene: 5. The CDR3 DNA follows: TGTGCCAGCAGGAGGGGACAGGGCGATGGCTACACCTTC. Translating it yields CASRRGQGDGYTF.

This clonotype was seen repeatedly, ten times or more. CDR3 in amino acids: CASSLVGPRVNEQFF. The CDR3 DNA sequence: TGTGCCAGCAGCTTGGTGGGACCCAGGGTTAATGAGCAGTTCTTC. V is TRBV5-5 and J is TRBJ2-1; the D call may be TRBD1 or TRBD2 (5 bases each). The CDR3 is 15 amino acids. Germline V gene lookup returns CDR1 SGHKS and CDR2 YYEKEE (reference sequence). Between the trimmed V and J ends, which lost 0 bases and 7 bases, there was a span of 14 bases.

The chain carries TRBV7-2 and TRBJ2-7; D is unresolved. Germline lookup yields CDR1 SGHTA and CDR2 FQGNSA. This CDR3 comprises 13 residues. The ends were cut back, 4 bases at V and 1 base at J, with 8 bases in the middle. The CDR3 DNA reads TGTGCCAGCAGCTCCGATTTTTCCTACGAGCAGTACTTC. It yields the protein CASSSDFSYEQYF.

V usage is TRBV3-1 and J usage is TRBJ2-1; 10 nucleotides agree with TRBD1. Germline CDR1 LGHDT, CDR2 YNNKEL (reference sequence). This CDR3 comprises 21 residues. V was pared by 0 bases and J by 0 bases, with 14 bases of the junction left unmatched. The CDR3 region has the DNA TGTGCCAGCAGCCAAGATCCGGAGGGGACAGGGGCGCTAAGCTCCTACAATGAGCAGTTCTTC. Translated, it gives CASSQDPEGTGALSSYNEQFF.

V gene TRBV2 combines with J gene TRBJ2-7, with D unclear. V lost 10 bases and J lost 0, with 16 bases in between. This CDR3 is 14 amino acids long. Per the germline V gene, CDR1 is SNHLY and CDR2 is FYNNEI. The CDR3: CATRIRGSSYEQYF. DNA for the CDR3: TGTGCCACAAGGATAAGAGGTAGCTCCTACGAGCAGTACTTC.

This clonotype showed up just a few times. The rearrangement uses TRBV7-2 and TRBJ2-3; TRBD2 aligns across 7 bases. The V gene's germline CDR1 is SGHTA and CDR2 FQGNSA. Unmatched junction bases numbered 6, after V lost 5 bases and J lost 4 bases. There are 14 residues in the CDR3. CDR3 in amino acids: CASSKGRGPDTQYF. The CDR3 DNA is TGTGCCAGCAGCAAGGGGAGGGGACCAGATACGCAGTATTTT.

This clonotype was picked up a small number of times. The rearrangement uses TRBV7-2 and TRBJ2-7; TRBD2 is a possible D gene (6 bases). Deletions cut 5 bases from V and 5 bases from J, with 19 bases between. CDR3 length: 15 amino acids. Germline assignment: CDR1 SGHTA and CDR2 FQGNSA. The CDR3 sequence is CASSPRAGSSHEQYF. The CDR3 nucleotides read TGTGCCAGCAGCCCGAGGGCGGGGTCTAGTCACGAGCAGTACTTC.

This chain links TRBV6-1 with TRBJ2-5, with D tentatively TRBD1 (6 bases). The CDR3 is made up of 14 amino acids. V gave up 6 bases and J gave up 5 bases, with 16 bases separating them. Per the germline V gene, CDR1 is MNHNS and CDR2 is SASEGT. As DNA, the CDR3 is TGTGCCAGCAGCCCAACAACAGGGCGGGAGACCCAGTACTTC. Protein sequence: CASSPTTGRETQYF.

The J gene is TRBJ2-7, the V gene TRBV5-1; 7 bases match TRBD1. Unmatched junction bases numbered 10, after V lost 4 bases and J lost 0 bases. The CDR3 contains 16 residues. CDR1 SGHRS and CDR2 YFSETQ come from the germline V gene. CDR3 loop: CASSPRDSGSSYEQYF. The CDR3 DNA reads TGCGCCAGCAGCCCCCGGGACAGCGGAAGCTCCTACGAGCAGTACTTC.